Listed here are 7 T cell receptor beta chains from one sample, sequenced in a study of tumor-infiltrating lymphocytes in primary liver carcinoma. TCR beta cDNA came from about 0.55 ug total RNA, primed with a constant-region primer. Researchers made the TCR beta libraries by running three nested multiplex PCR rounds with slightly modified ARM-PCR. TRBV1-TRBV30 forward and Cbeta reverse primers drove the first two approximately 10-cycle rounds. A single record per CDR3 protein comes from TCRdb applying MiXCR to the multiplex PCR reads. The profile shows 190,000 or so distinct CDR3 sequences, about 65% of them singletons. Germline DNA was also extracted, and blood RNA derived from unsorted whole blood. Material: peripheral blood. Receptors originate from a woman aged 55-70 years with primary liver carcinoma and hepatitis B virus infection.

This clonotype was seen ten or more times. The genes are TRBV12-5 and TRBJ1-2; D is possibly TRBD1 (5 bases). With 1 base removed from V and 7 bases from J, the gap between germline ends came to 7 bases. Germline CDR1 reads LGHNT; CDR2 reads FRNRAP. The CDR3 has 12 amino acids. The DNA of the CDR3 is TGTGCTAGTGGTTTGGCTGGGGGTGGCTACACCTTC. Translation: CASGLAGGGYTF.

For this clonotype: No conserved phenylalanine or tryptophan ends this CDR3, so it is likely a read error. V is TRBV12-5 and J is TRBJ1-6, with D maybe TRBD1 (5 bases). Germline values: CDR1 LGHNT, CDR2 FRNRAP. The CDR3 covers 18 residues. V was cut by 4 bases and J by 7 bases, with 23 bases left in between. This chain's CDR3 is CASGCISQTEAGNSPLHL. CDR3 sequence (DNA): TGTGCTAGTGGTTGCATCTCCCAGACAGAGGCCGGGAATTCACCCCTCCACTTA.

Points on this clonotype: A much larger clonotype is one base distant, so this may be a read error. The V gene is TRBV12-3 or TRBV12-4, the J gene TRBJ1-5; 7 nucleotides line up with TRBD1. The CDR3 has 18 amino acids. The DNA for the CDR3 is TGTGCCAGCAGTTTAAATTTAGGGTCAGGGGGTAGCGATCAGCCCCAGCATTTT. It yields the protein CASSLNLGSGGSDQPQHF.

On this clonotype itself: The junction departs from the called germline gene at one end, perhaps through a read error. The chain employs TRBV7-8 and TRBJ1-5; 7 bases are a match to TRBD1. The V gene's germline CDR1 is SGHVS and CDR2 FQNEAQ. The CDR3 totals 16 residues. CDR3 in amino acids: CASSLMGQGVGQPKHF. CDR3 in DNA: TGTGCCAGCAGCTTGATGGGTCAGGGGGTGGGACAGCCCAAGCATTTT.

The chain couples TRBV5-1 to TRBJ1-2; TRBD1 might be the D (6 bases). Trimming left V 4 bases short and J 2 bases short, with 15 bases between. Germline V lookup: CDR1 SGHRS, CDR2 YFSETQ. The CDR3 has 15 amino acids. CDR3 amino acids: CASSAGTRGNYGYTF. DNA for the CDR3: TGCGCCAGCAGCGCCGGGACAAGAGGGAACTATGGCTACACCTTC.

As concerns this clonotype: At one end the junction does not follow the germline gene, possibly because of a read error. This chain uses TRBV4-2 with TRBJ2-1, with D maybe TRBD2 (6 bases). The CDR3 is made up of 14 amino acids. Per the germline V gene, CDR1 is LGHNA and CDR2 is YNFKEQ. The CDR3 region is CASSRGDARDEQLF. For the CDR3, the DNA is TGTGCCAGCAGCCGGGGGGACGCAAGAGATGAGCAGTTATTC.

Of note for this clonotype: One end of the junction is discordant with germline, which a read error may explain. The chain's CDR3 is CAIRASTGGQGTQYF. The DNA for the CDR3 is TGTGCCATCAGAGCGTCGACAGGGGGACAAGGGACCCAGTACTTC. The chain has TRBV10-3 and TRBJ2-5, with 9 bases identical to TRBD1. The germline CDR1 and CDR2 sequences are ENHRY and SYGVKD. CDR3 length: 15 amino acids.